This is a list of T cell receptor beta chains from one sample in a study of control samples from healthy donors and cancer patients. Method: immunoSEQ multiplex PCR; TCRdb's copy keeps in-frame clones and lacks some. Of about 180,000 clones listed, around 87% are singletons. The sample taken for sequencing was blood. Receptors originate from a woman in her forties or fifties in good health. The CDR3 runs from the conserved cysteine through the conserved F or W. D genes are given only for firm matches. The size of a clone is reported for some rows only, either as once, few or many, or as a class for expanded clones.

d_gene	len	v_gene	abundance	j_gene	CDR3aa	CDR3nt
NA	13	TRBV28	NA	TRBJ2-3	CASSFPEPDTQYF	TGTGCCAGCAGTTTTCCGGAGCCAGATACGCAGTATTTT
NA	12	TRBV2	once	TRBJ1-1	CASSEGNTEAFF	TGTGCCAGCAGTGAAGGGAACACTGAAGCTTTCTTT
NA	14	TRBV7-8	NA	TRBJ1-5	CASSNRNSDQPQHF	TGTGCCAGCAGCAACCGTAACAGTGATCAGCCCCAGCATTTT
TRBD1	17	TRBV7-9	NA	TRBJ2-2	CASSFGSGTANTGELFF	TGTGCCAGCAGCTTTGGATCCGGGACAGCAAACACCGGGGAGCTGTTTTTT
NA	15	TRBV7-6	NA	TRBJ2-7	CASSLSFGQGYEQYF	TGTGCCAGCAGCTTATCCTTTGGCCAAGGCTACGAGCAGTACTTC
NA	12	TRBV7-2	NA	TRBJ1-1	CASSSRTTEAFF	TGTGCCAGCAGCTCACGGACAACTGAAGCTTTCTTT
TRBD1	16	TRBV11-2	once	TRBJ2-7	CASSRGGQGGFYEQYF	TGTGCCAGCAGCCGGGGAGGACAGGGGGGGTTCTACGAGCAGTACTTC
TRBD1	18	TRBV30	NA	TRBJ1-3	CAWTVIWGTGGSGNTIYF	TGTGCCTGGACCGTAATCTGGGGGACAGGCGGCTCTGGAAACACCATATATTTT
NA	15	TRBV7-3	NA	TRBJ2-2	CASSLSTGNTGELFF	TGTGCCAGCAGCTTAAGTACAGGCAACACCGGGGAGCTGTTTTTT
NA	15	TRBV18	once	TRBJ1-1	CASSPNVGDNTEAFF	TGTGCCAGCTCACCTAACGTGGGGGATAACACTGAAGCTTTCTTT
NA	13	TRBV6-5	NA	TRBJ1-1	CASSYPGTLEAFF	TGTGCCAGCAGTTACCCCGGGACACTTGAAGCTTTCTTT
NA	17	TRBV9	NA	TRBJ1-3	CASSIRAGGSSGNTIYF	TGTGCCAGCAGCATCCGGGCGGGGGGGAGCTCTGGAAACACCATATATTTT
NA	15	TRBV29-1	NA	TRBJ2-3	CSVQTGTQSTDTQYF	TGCAGCGTCCAAACCGGGACCCAAAGCACAGATACGCAGTATTTT
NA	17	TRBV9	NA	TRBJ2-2	CASSVGQGGANTGELFF	TGTGCCAGCAGCGTAGGTCAGGGGGGCGCGAACACCGGGGAGCTGTTTTTT
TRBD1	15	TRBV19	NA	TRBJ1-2	CASSMSQGRGYGYTF	TGTGCCAGTAGTATGTCACAGGGGAGGGGTTATGGCTACACCTTC
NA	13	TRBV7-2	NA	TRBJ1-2	CASSLERLYGYTF	TGTGCCAGCAGCTTAGAAAGACTCTATGGCTACACCTTC
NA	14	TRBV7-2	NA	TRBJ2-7	CASSLGGTFYEQYF	TGTGCCAGCAGCTTAGGAGGGACCTTCTACGAGCAGTACTTC
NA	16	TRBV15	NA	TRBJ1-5	CATSRDGGGVFQPQHF	TGTGCCACCAGCAGAGATGGGGGGGGCGTTTTTCAGCCCCAGCATTTT
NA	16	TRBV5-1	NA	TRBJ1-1	CASSSGGPGLGTEAFF	TGCGCCAGCAGCTCGGGCGGCCCAGGCCTGGGGACTGAAGCTTTCTTT
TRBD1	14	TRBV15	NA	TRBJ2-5	CATSRGTGDETQYF	TGTGCCACCAGCAGAGGGACAGGGGACGAGACCCAGTACTTC
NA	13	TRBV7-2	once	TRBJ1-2	CASSPGVPYGYTF	TGTGCCAGCAGTCCAGGGGTACCCTATGGCTACACCTTC
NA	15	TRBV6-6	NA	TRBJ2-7	CASSYSADRSYEQYF	TGTGCCAGCAGTTACTCCGCAGACAGGTCCTACGAGCAGTACTTC